The clone carrying this TCR beta chain was picked up one time. In the original analysis: For nucleated cells, counts were estimated from reference gene primer amplification. Assay: immunoSEQ multiplex PCR; the TCRdb copy retains only in-frame clones and omits some. D and trimming were read from the DNA, whereas the V and J calls and clone size are those reported in that table. The sample includes some 75,000 clones, approximately 90% of them seen just once. These data belong to a study of blood T cell repertoires in COVID-19. About the study: Samples of COVID-19 (acute and convalescent) were obtained from the United States, Italy and Spain. Nucleic acid was either cDNA or gDNA, and it came from T cells, B-cell-depleted T cells, or PBMCs.

The germline gives CDR1 SSHAT, CDR2 FNYEAQ (reference sequence). V shed 2 bases, J shed 0 bases, and the junction held 9 bases outside the gene matches. The CDR3 has 19 residues. The sequenced sample was peripheral blood. The chain couples TRBV7-7 to TRBJ2-4; 11 bases map to TRBD2. This clonotype was obtained from a man aged 65-85 years with active or convalescent COVID-19. CDR3 protein: CASSLPTGTSGLAKNIQYF. The DNA of the CDR3 is TGTGCCAGCAGCTTACCGACCGGGACTAGCGGACTAGCCAAAAACATTCAGTACTTC.